This TCR beta chain was observed in a study of CD8 T cells in Susac syndrome. Sequencing of TCR beta was performed on blood CD8+ and CD4+ T cells. Negative isolation was used for CD8+ and CD4+ T cells, and FACS enrichment was applied to TEMRA cells. Looked up from germline, CDR1 is SGHTA and CDR2 is FQGNSA. Germline trimming cut 5 bases from V and 1 base from J; bases unmatched to any gene: 9. The CDR3 loop spans 16 amino acids. Reverse transcription of roughly 0.5 to 1 ug RNA used random hexamers. Multiplex immunoSEQ PCR targeted 54 Vbeta and 13 Jbeta TCR beta segments. Via MiXCR, TCRdb re-called the immunoSEQ multiplex PCR reads, giving one row per CDR3 protein. The data hold about 160,000 distinct CDR3 sequences, with about 92% observed a single time.

This chain connects TRBV7-2 to TRBJ2-5; TRBD2 matches 8 bases. Sequencing used CD4+ T cells from PBMCs. The source is a human donor in good health. The CDR3 region is CASSRPGLGSQETQYF. In DNA form, the CDR3 reads TGTGCCAGCAGCCGACCGGGACTAGGGTCCCAAGAGACCCAGTACTTC.